This T cell receptor beta chain was sequenced for a study of CD8 T cells in ankylosing spondylitis. General study points: Seemingly distinctive of ankylosing spondylitis blood was a TCR beta motif formed by eight highly homologous variants. Peripheral blood held disease-linked clones only at relatively low frequency, and these were CD8+. Some motif variants had been reported before (in reactive arthritis synovial fluid and blood). It was reported that disease-linked clones were significantly enriched in matched ankylosing spondylitis synovial fluid.

As for this clonotype: Antigen unknown.

As the method for making TCR beta libraries, quantitative 5'-RACE with molecular barcodes was used. In TCRdb, the 5' RACE reads were re-called with MiXCR into one record per CDR3 protein. In the table there are some 100,000 distinct CDR3 sequences, approximately 8.9% of which are singletons. The receptor's source is a male donor with ankylosing spondylitis. The specimen sequenced was blood, either unsorted or a sorted T cell fraction (not recorded which).

CDR3 protein: CASSQDSGDSYEQYF. As DNA, the CDR3 is TGTGCCAGCAGCCAAGATTCCGGGGACTCCTACGAGCAGTACTTC. This chain connects TRBV3-1 to TRBJ2-7; D is possibly TRBD2 (5 bases). The CDR3 consists of 15 residues. Germline CDR1 and CDR2: LGHDT and YNNKEL (reference sequence). The V end was cut by 0 bases, the J end by 0 bases, with 9 bases between.